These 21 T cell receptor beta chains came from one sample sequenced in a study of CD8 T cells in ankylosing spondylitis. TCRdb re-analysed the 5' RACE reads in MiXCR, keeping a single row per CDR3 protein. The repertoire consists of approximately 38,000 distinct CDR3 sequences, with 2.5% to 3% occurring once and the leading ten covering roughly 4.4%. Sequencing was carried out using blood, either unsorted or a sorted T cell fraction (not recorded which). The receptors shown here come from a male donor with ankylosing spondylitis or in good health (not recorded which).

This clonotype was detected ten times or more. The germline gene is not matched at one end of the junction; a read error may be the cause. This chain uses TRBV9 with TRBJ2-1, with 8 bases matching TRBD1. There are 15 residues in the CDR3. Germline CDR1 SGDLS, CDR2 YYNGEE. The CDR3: CASSIGQGSHNEQFF. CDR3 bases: TGTGCCAGCAGCATCGGACAGGGCTCCCACAATGAGCAGTTCTTC.

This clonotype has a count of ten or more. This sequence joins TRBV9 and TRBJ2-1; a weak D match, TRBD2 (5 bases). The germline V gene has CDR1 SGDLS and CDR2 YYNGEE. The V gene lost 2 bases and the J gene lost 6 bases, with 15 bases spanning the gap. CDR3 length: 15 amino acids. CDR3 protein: CASSVGPEGGNEQFF. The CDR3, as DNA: TGTGCCAGCAGCGTCGGCCCAGAGGGCGGCAATGAGCAGTTCTTC.

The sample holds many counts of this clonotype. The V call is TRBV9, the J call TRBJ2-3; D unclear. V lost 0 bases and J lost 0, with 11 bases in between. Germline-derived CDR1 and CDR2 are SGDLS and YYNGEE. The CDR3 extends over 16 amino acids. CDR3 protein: CASSVGPGTSTDTQYF. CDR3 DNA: TGTGCCAGCAGCGTAGGTCCAGGTACTAGCACAGATACGCAGTATTTT.

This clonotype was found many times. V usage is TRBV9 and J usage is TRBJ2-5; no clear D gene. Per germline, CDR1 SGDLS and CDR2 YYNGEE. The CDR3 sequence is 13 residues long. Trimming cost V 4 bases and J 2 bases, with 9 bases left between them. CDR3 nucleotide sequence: TGTGCCAGCAGCCCTCAGGCGCAAGAGACCCAGTACTTC. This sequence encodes CASSPQAQETQYF.

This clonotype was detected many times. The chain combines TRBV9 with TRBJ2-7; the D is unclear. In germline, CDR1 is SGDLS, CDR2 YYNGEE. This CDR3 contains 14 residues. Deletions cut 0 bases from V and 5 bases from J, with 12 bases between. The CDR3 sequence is CASSVEVSGHEQYF. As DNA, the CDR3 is TGTGCCAGCAGCGTAGAGGTCTCTGGCCACGAGCAGTACTTC.

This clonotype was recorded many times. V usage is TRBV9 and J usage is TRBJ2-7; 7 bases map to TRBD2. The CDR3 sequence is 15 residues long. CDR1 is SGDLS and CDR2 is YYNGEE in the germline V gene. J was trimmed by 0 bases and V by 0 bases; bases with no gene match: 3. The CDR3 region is CASSVAASGSYEQYF. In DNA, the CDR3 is TGTGCCAGCAGCGTAGCGGCTAGCGGCTCCTACGAGCAGTACTTC.

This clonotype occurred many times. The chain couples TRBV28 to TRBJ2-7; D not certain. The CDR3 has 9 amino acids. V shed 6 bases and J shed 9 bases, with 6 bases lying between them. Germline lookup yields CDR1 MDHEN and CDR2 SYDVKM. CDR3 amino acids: CASSPGQYF. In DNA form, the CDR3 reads TGTGCCAGCAGCCCGGGGCAGTACTTC.

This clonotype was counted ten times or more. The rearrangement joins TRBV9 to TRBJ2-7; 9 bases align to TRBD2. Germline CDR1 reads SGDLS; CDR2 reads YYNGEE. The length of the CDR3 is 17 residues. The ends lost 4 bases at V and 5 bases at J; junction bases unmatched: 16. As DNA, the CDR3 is TGTGCCAGCAGCACCGGTGGGGTTAGCGGGAGATTCCACGAGCAGTACTTC. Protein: CASSTGGVSGRFHEQYF.

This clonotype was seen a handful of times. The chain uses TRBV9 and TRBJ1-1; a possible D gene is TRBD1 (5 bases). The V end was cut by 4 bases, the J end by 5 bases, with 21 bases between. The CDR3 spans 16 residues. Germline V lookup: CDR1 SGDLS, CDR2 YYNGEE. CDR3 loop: CASSPDQGGRRTEAFF. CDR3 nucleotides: TGTGCCAGCAGCCCCGACCAGGGCGGAAGGAGGACTGAAGCTTTCTTT.

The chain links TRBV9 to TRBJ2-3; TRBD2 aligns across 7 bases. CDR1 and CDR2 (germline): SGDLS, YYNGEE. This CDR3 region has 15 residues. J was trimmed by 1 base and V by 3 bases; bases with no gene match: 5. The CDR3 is CASSETSARTDTQYF. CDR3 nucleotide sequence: TGTGCCAGCAGCGAAACTAGCGCCCGCACAGATACGCAGTATTTT.

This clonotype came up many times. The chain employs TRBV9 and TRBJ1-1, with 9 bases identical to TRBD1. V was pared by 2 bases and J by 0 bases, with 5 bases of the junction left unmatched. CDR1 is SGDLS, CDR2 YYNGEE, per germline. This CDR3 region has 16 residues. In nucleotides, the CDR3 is TGTGCCAGCAGCGTGGGACAGGGAAACATGAACACTGAAGCTTTCTTT. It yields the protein CASSVGQGNMNTEAFF. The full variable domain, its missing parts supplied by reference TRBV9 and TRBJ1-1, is DSGVTQTPKHLITATGQRVTLRCSPRSGDLSVYWYQQSLDQGLQFLIQYYNGEERAKGNILERFSAQQFPDLHSELNLSSLELGDSALYFCASSVGQGNMNTEAFFGQGTRLTVV.

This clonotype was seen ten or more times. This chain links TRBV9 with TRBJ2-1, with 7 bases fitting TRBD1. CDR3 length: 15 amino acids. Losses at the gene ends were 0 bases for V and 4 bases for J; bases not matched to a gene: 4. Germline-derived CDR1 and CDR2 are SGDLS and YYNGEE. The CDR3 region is CASSVEGTAYNEQFF. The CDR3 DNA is TGTGCCAGCAGCGTAGAGGGGACAGCTTACAATGAGCAGTTCTTC.

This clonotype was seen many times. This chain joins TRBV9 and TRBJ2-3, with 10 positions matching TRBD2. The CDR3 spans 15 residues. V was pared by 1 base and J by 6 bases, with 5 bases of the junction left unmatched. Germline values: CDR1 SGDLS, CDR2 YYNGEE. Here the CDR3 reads CASSVLAGAQDTQYF. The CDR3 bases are TGTGCCAGCAGCGTACTAGCGGGGGCCCAGGATACGCAGTATTTT.

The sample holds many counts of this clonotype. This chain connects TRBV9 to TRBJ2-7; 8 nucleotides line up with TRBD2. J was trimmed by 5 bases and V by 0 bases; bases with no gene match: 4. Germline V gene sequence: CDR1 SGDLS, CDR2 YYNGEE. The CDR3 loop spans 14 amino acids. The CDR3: CASSVVAGSDEQYF. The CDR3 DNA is TGTGCCAGCAGCGTAGTAGCGGGATCCGACGAGCAGTACTTC.

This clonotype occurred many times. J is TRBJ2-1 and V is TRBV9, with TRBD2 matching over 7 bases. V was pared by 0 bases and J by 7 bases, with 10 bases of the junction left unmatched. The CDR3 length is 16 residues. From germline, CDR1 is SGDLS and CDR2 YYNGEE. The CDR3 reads CASSVGGGRDRNEQFF. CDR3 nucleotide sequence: TGTGCCAGCAGCGTAGGGGGAGGGAGGGATCGGAATGAGCAGTTCTTC.

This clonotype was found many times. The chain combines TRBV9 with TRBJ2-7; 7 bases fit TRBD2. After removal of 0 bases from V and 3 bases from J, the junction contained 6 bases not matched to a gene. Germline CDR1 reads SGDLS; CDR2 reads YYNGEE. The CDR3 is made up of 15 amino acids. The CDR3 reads CASSVGGGAIYEQYF. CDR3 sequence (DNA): TGTGCCAGCAGCGTAGGGGGAGGGGCGATCTACGAGCAGTACTTC.

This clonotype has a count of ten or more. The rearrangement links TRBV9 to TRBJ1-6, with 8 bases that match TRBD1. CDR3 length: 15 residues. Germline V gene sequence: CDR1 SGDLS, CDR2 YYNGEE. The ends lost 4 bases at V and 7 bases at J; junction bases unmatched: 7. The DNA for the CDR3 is TGTGCCAGCAGCAGACAGACAGGGGTCAATTCACCCCTCCACTTT. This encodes CASSRQTGVNSPLHF.

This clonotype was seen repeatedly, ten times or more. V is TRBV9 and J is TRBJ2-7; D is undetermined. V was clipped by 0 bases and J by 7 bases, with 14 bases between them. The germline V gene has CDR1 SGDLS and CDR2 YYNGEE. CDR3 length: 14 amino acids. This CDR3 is CASSVGQSLHEQYF. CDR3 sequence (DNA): TGTGCCAGCAGCGTAGGGCAGTCCCTCCATGAGCAGTACTTC.

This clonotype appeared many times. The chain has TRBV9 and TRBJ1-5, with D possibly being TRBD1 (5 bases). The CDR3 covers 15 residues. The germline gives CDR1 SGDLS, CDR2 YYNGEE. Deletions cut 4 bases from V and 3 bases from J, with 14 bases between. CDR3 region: CASSPQAGTNQPQHF. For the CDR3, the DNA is TGTGCCAGCAGCCCCCAGGCCGGGACCAATCAGCCCCAGCATTTT.

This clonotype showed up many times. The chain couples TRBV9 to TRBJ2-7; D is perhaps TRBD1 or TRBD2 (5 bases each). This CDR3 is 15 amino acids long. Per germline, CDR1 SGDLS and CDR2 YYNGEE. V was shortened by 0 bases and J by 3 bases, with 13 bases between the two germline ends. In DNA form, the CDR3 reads TGTGCCAGCAGCGTAGGAGGGGATGCCGGCTACGAGCAGTACTTC. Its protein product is CASSVGGDAGYEQYF.

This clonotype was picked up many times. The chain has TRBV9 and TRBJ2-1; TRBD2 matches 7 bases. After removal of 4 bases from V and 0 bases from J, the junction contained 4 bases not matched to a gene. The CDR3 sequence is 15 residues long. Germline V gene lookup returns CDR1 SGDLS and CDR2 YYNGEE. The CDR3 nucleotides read TGTGCCAGCAGCCTACTAGCGCGCTCCTACAATGAGCAGTTCTTC. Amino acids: CASSLLARSYNEQFF.